The sequence of this T cell receptor beta chain was determined in a study of control samples from healthy donors and cancer patients. The CDR3 extends over 12 amino acids. Germline V gene lookup returns CDR1 SGHAT and CDR2 FQNNGV. V was pared by 4 bases and J by 3 bases, with 7 bases between. TCRdb's copy holds only in-frame clones and misses some; the assay was immunoSEQ multiplex PCR. Of about 140,000 clones in the sample, about 90% were seen once. The J gene is TRBJ2-7, the V gene TRBV11-2; no definite D call. Input material: blood. This clonotype was sampled from a man aged 18 to 29 in good health. The CDR3 loop reads CASSSPGYEQYF. CDR3 nucleotide sequence: TGTGCCAGCAGCTCTCCAGGCTACGAGCAGTACTTC.